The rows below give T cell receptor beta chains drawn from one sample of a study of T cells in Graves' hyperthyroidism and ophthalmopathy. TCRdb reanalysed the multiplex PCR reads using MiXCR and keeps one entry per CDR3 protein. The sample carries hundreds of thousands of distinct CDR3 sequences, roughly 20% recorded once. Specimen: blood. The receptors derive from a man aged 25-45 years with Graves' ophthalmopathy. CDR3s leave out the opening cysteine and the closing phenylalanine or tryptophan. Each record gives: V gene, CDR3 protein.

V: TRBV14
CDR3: ASSQDFEREGPSNEQF

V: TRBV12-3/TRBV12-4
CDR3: ASSSGLAGKKDTQY

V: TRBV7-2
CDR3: ASSLGQGVGQETQY

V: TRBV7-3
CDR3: ASSLVGAGFNEQF

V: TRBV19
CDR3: ASSPPKSGSSNGELF

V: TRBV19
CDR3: ASSIAAGQAYEQY

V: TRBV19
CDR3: ASSIQANTEAF

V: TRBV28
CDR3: ASSSLAGSGSYNEQF

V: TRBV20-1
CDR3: SARDPTSGNSYEQY

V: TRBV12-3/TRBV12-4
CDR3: ASSFRSYEQY

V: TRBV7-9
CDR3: ASSHGRQGGEQY

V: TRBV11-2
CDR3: ASSLDLVAGVNEQY

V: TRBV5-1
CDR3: ASSDSGSTYNEQF

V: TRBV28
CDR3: ASSPRAVGEETQY

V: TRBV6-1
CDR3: ASSEAASGTLGNTIY

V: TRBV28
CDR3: AIRRNLPGTEAF

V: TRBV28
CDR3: ASSSGSSSYNEQF

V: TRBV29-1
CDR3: SVERGLNTGELF

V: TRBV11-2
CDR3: ASSLGEQPRTEAF

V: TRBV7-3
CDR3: ASSLGTGGPEDTQY

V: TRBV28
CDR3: ASSLPFSEQF

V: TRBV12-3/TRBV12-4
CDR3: TSSLKAGGEQF

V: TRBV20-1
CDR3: SAGYVAGPETQY

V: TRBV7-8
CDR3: ASSLSRTATYEQY

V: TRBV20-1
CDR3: SAYTQGAGIYGYT

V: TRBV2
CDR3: ASSREPIYVEQY

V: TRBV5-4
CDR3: ASSLEGGRTYEQY

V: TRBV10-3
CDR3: ATAGTGPPGELF